The entry below describes one T cell receptor beta chain. This entry belongs to a study of monozygotic twins with inflammatory bowel disease. Germline V gene lookup returns CDR1 DFQATT and CDR2 SNEGSKA (reference sequence). The CDR3 runs 17 residues. TCRdb reprocessed the 5' RACE reads and stores each CDR3 protein as one record, lacking DNA. In total, the table holds roughly 300,000 distinct CDR3 sequences. The chain joins TRBV20-1 to TRBJ1-5; TCRdb designates TRBD1, a call that cannot be tested without DNA. Sequenced input: blood. The receptor was derived from a human donor with ulcerative colitis or Crohn's disease, or a healthy co-twin of an affected twin (not recorded which). The CDR3 spells CSARDATGGSLNQPQHF.